This T cell receptor beta chain was sequenced for a study of T cells in Graves' hyperthyroidism and ophthalmopathy. Study context: It was at initial diagnosis, before any treatment, that peripheral blood was collected. The study, taken as a whole, reports: Appearing also in blood were most of the thyroid clonotypes expanded above 0.001.

RNA transcripts provided the source from which TCR beta CDR3 regions were amplified. Using the HTBI primer set, a first-round RT-PCR was run on the TCR CDR3. TCRdb analysed the multiplex PCR reads with MiXCR anew, one entry per CDR3 protein. The sample carries more than 300,000 distinct CDR3 sequences, about a fifth recorded once. Not enrolled were patients with uncontrolled infection, other autoimmune disease, pregnancy or lactation. Fresh peripheral blood, about 9.6 ml, yielded the PBMCs. This clonotype showed up many times. As yet, its antigen is unknown. Sequencing used blood. This clonotype was obtained from a man aged 18 to 35 with Graves' ophthalmopathy.

CDR3 sequence (DNA): TGCAGTGCTAGAGATGGGCAAAGCTATTCAAATGAAAAACTGTTTTTT. Translated: CSARDGQSYSNEKLFF. The rearrangement joins TRBV20-1 to TRBJ1-4, with D unclear. Looked up from germline, CDR1 is DFQATT and CDR2 is SNEGSKA (reference sequence). The CDR3 is made up of 16 amino acids. Deletions cut 0 bases from V and 5 bases from J, with 16 bases between.